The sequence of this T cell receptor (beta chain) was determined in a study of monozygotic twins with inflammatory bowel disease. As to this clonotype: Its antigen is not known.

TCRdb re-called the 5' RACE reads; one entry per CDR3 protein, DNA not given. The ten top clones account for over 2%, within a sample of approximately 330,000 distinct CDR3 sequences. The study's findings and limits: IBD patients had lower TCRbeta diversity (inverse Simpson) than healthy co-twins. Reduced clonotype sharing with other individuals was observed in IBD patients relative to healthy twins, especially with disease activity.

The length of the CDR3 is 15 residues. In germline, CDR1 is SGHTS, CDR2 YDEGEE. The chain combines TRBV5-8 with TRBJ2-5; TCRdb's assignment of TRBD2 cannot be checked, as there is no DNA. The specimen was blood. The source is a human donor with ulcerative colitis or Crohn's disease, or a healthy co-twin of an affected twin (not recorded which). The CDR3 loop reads CASPGAATYQETQYF.